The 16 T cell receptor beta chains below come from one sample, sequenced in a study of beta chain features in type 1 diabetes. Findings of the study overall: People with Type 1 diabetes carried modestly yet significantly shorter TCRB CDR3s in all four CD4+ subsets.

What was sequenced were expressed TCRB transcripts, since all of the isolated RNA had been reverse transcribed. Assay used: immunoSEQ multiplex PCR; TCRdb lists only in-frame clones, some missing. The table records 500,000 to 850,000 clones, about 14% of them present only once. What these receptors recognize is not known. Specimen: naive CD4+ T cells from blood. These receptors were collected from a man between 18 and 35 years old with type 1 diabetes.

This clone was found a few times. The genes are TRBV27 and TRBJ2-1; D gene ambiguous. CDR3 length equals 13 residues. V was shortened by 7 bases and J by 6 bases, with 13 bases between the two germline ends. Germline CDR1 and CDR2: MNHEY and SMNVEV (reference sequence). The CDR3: CASTRLDTNEQFF. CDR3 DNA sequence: TGTGCCAGCACGAGGTTAGACACCAATGAGCAGTTCTTC.

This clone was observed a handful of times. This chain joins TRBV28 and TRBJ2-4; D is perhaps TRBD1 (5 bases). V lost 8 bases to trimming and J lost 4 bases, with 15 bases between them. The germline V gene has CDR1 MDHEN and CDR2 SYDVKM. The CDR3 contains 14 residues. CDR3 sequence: CASRSPGLKNIQYF. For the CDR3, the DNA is TGTGCCAGCCGCTCCCCAGGGCTAAAAAACATTCAGTACTTC.

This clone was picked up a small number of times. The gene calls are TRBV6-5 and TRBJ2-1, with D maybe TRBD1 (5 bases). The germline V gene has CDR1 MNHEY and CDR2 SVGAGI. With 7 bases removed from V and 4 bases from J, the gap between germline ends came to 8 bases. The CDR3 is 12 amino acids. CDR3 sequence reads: CASKTVYNEQFF. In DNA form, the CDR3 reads TGTGCCAGCAAGACAGTTTACAATGAGCAGTTCTTC.

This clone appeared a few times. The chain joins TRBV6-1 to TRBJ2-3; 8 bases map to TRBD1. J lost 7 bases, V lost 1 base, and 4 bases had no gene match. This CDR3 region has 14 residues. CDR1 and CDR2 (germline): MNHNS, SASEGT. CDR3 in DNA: TGTGCCAGCAGTGAAGAGCCCAGGGGGCATACGCAGTATTTT. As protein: CASSEEPRGHTQYF.

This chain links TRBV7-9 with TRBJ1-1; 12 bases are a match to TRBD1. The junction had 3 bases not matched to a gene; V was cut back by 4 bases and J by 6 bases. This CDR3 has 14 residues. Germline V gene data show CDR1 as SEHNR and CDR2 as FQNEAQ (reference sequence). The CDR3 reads CASSWGQGAAEAFF. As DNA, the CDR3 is TGTGCCAGCAGCTGGGGACAGGGGGCGGCTGAAGCTTTCTTT.

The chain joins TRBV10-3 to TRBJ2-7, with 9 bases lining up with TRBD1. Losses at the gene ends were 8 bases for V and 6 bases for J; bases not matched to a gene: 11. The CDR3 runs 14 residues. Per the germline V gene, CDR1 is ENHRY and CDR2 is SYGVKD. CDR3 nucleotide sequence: TGTGCCATCGGGGGGACAGGGAGGACTTCCGAGCAGTACTTC. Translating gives CAIGGTGRTSEQYF.

CDR3 DNA sequence: TGTGCCAGCAGTGGGGTGGCAGATACGCAGTATTTT. It encodes CASSGVADTQYF. The chain combines TRBV6-5 with TRBJ2-3; D is uncertain. Germline-derived CDR1 and CDR2 are MNHEY and SVGAGI. The ends were cut back, 5 bases at V and 4 bases at J, with 7 bases in the middle. This CDR3 spans 12 amino acids.

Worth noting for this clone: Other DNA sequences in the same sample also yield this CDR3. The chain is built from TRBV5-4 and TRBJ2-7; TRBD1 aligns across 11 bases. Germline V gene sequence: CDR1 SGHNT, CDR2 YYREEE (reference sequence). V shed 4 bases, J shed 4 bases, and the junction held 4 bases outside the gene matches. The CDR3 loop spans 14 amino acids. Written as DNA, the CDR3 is TGTGCCAGCAGCCTCGGACAGGGGGCTTACGAGCAGTACTTC. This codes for CASSLGQGAYEQYF.

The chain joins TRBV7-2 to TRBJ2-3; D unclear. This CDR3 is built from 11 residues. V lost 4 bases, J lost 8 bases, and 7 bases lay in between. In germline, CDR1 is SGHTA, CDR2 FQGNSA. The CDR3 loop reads CASSSEITQYF. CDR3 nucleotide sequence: TGTGCCAGCAGCTCAGAAATTACGCAGTATTTT.

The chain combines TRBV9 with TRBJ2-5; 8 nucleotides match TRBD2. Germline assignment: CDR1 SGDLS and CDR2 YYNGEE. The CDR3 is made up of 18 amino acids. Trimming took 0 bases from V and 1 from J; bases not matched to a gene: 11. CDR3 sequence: CASSVAPPGGGTQETQYF. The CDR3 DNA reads TGTGCCAGCAGCGTAGCCCCTCCGGGGGGGGGTACCCAAGAGACCCAGTACTTC.

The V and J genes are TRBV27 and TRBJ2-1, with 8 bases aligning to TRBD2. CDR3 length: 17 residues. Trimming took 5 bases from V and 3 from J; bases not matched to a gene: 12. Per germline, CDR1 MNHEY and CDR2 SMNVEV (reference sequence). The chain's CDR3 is CASSPPGSGSFYNEQFF. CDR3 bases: TGTGCCAGCAGTCCCCCAGGGAGCGGGAGTTTCTACAATGAGCAGTTCTTC.

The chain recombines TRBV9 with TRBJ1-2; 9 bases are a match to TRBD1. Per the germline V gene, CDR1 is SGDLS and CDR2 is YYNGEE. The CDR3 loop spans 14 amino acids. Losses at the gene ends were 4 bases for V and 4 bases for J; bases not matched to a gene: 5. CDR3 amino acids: CASSPRDRAYGYTF. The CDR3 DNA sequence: TGTGCCAGCAGCCCACGGGACAGGGCCTATGGCTACACCTTC. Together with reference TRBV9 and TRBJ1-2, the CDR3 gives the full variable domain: DSGVTQTPKHLITATGQRVTLRCSPRSGDLSVYWYQQSLDQGLQFLIQYYNGEERAKGNILERFSAQQFPDLHSELNLSSLELGDSALYFCASSPRDRAYGYTFGSGTRLTVV.

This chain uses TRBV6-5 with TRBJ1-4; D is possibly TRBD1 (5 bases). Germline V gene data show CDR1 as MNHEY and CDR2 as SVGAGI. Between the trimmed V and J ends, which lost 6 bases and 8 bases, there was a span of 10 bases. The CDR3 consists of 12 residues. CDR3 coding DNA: TGTGCCAGCAGGGGACCAGGGGAAAAACTGTTTTTT. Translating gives CASRGPGEKLFF.

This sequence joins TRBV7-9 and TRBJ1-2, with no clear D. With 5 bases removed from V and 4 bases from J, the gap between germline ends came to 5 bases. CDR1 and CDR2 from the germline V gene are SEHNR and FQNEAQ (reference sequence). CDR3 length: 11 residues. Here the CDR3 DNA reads TGTGCCAGCAGCCGCCTCTATGGCTACACCTTC. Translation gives CASSRLYGYTF.

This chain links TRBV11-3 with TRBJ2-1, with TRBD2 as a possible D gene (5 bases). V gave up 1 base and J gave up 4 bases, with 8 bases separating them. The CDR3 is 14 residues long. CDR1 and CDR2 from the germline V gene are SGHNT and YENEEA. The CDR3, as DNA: TGTGCCAGCAGCTTAGTGACGGGATACAATGAGCAGTTCTTC. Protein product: CASSLVTGYNEQFF.

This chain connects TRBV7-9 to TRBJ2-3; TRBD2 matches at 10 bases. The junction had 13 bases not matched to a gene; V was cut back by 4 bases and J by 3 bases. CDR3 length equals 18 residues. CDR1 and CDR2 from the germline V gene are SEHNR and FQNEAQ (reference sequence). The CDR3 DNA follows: TGTGCCAGCAGCTCTCTAGCGGGAGATTCCGGTTTGACAGATACGCAGTATTTT. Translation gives CASSSLAGDSGLTDTQYF.